One and the same sample provided the 26 T cell receptor beta chains below, sequenced in a study of response to subunit inactivated influenza vaccine. TCRdb processed the RT-PCR reads anew with MiXCR; each CDR3 protein has one entry. The data contain more than 600,000 distinct CDR3 sequences, approximately 17% of them singletons. Sequenced material: PBMCs from blood, taken 4 to 6 days after vaccination. The receptors originated from a man aged 45-65 years who received an inactivated influenza vaccine.

V gene TRBV10-3 combines with J gene TRBJ2-7; TRBD1 matches at 8 bases. The CDR3 contains 17 residues. J gave up 3 bases and V 4 bases, and 14 bases lay outside the gene matches. From germline, CDR1 is ENHRY and CDR2 SYGVKD. The CDR3 is CAISGTSRTDRGYEQYF. CDR3 coding DNA: TGTGCCATCAGTGGAACATCCCGGACTGACAGGGGCTACGAGCAGTACTTC.

This clonotype showed up just a few times. This rearrangement joins TRBV7-2 to TRBJ2-7, with D possibly TRBD1 on 6 matching bases. In germline, CDR1 is SGHTA, CDR2 FQGNSA. The CDR3 length is 15 residues. V lost 3 bases to trimming and J lost 2 bases, with 14 bases between them. The CDR3 is CASSLAAGTPYEQYF. CDR3 bases: TGTGCCAGCAGCTTGGCCGCCGGGACACCCTACGAGCAGTACTTC.

The V call is TRBV6-2 or TRBV6-3, the J call TRBJ1-1; 9 nucleotides line up with TRBD1. Germline V CDR1 and CDR2: MNHEY, SVGEGT. This CDR3 is built from 15 residues. V shed 2 bases, J shed 5 bases, and the junction held 6 bases outside the gene matches. CDR3 in DNA: TGTGCCAGCAGTTACGACAGGGGGATCAATACTGAAGCTTTCTTT. Protein product: CASSYDRGINTEAFF.

There are a few counts of this clonotype. This rearrangement joins TRBV28 to TRBJ2-7, with a tentative D call TRBD1 (6 bases). V was cut by 5 bases and J by 10 bases, with 15 bases left in between. CDR1 is MDHEN, CDR2 SYDVKM, per germline. The CDR3 spans 12 residues. The CDR3 DNA sequence: TGTGCCAGCAGTACTAAAAGACAGGAACAGTACTTC. As protein: CASSTKRQEQYF.

This clonotype has ten or more counts. This sequence joins TRBV10-3 and TRBJ2-7; D tentatively reads TRBD1 or TRBD2 (5 bases each). The CDR3 covers 16 residues. Germline assignment: CDR1 ENHRY and CDR2 SYGVKD. Deletions cut 0 bases from V and 2 bases from J, with 14 bases between. Written as DNA, the CDR3 is TGTGCCATCAGTGAGTCAGAGGGGTCCCCTCCCTACGAGCAGTACTTC. Amino acid sequence: CAISESEGSPPYEQYF.

The genes are TRBV2 and TRBJ2-1; TRBD2 matches 11 bases. Germline V gene sequence: CDR1 SNHLY, CDR2 FYNNEI. V lost 6 bases to trimming and J lost 12 bases; unmatched junction nucleotides: 13. This CDR3 comprises 15 residues. CDR3 region: CASSAVLAGGLLQFF. CDR3 bases: TGTGCCAGCAGCGCCGTGTTAGCGGGGGGGCTTTTGCAGTTCTTC.

To note about this clonotype: One end of the junction varies from germline; a read error may be responsible. This chain joins TRBV7-9 and TRBJ2-5; 10 nucleotides agree with TRBD2. The germline gives CDR1 SEHNR, CDR2 FQNEAQ (reference sequence). The CDR3 spans 12 residues. The CDR3 protein is CASSLELAGPSF. DNA of the CDR3: TGTGCCAGCAGCTTAGAACTAGCGGGGCCTAGCTTC.

This chain uses TRBV29-1 with TRBJ1-4; 9 bases align to TRBD1. The germline gives CDR1 SQVTM, CDR2 ANQGSEA. The CDR3 is 13 residues long. The V and J ends lost 3 bases and 8 bases, in that order; junction bases with no gene match: 4. The CDR3 bases are TGCAGCGTTGAGGACAGGGGAAGCGAAAAACTGTTTTTT. As protein: CSVEDRGSEKLFF.

This chain uses TRBV24-1 with TRBJ2-1, with D possibly being TRBD1 (5 bases). CDR3 size: 13 residues. V was cut by 4 bases and J by 9 bases, with 12 bases left in between. Germline CDR1 is KGHDR and CDR2 is SFDVKD. This CDR3 reads CATSDRQWGEQFF. CDR3 coding DNA: TGTGCCACCAGTGACAGACAGTGGGGTGAGCAGTTCTTC.

The rearrangement links TRBV3-1 to TRBJ2-6; the match to TRBD1 covers 8 bases. The germline gives CDR1 LGHDT, CDR2 YNNKEL (reference sequence). The trim removed 4 bases at V and 4 bases at J, leaving 6 bases unmatched. This CDR3 contains 16 residues. CDR3 nucleotides: TGTGCCAGCAGCCTAAGGACAGGGCGAGGGGCCAACGTCCTGACTTTC. Translated, it gives CASSLRTGRGANVLTF.

V usage is TRBV5-1 and J usage is TRBJ2-5; 7 bases align to TRBD2. Trimming removed 4 bases from V and 4 bases from J; junction bases left unmatched: 7. CDR3 size: 14 residues. From germline, CDR1 is SGHRS and CDR2 YFSETQ. This CDR3 reads CASSPGLPRETQYF. The CDR3 coding sequence is TGCGCCAGCAGCCCGGGACTACCAAGAGAGACCCAGTACTTC.

This clonotype was counted a few times. The V gene is TRBV7-9, the J gene TRBJ1-4; weak D call: TRBD1 (5 bases). The CDR3 totals 15 residues. CDR1 is SEHNR and CDR2 is FQNEAQ in the germline V gene (reference sequence). The ends were cut back, 3 bases at V and 6 bases at J, with 14 bases in the middle. The CDR3 DNA reads TGTGCCAGCAGCTTTCCAGGGTTGTTTTATGAAAAACTGTTTTTT. Its protein product is CASSFPGLFYEKLFF.

The V gene is TRBV5-1, the J gene TRBJ2-2; 8 bases agree with TRBD1. The germline gives CDR1 SGHRS, CDR2 YFSETQ. The CDR3 covers 15 residues. J lost 7 bases, V lost 4 bases, and 9 bases had no gene match. The CDR3 here is CASSPTGTGSGELFF. The CDR3 nucleotides are TGCGCCAGCAGCCCCACCGGGACAGGAAGCGGGGAGCTGTTTTTT.

This clonotype was seen more than once but under ten times. The chain joins TRBV11-2 to TRBJ2-1; no clear D gene. This CDR3 region has 16 residues. CDR1 and CDR2 (germline): SGHAT, FQNNGV. V lost 3 bases to trimming and J lost 5 bases, with 17 bases between them. Here the CDR3 reads CASSLRSSRSNNEQFF. CDR3 coding DNA: TGTGCCAGCAGCTTGCGGTCCAGCCGATCTAACAATGAGCAGTTCTTC.

The table lists this clonotype with a few counts. V is TRBV4-3 and J is TRBJ2-7; D may be TRBD1 or TRBD2 (5 bases each). Germline CDR1 and CDR2: LGHNA and YSLEER. CDR3 length: 15 residues. V lost 0 bases and J lost 5, with 14 bases in between. CDR3 region: CASSQDPNRGHEQYF. The CDR3, as DNA: TGCGCCAGCAGCCAAGATCCAAATCGGGGCCACGAGCAGTACTTC.

This clonotype was detected many times. The V and J genes are TRBV20-1 and TRBJ2-7; a possible D gene is TRBD2 (5 bases). This CDR3 has 13 residues. Germline V gene lookup returns CDR1 DFQATT and CDR2 SNEGSKA (reference sequence). The V end was cut by 5 bases, the J end by 3 bases, with 14 bases between. CDR3 nucleotide sequence: TGCAGTGCTGGGAGTATGGTGCGCTACGAGCAGTACTTC. Its translation: CSAGSMVRYEQYF.

A few counts support this clonotype. This chain uses TRBV24-1 with TRBJ2-5; the D is unclear. From germline, CDR1 is KGHDR and CDR2 SFDVKD. This CDR3 is 16 amino acids long. Deletions cut 1 base from V and 4 bases from J, with 15 bases between. The CDR3 coding sequence is TGTGCCACCAGTGATTTTGTCAAGGGTGGGATAGAGACCCAGTACTTC. This translates into CATSDFVKGGIETQYF.

This chain joins TRBV20-1 and TRBJ2-5; D possibly corresponds to TRBD2 (6 bases). The germline V gene has CDR1 DFQATT and CDR2 SNEGSKA (reference sequence). This CDR3 has 15 residues. V was cut by 6 bases and J by 6 bases, with 23 bases left in between. The CDR3 sequence is CSAPMGRSGRKTQYF. Written as DNA, the CDR3 is TGCAGTGCCCCCATGGGGAGGTCTGGACGGAAGACCCAGTACTTC.

V is TRBV5-8 and J is TRBJ2-3; D call uncertain. Germline lookup yields CDR1 SGHTS and CDR2 YDEGEE. Trimming left V 4 bases short and J 2 bases short, with 8 bases between. The CDR3 sequence is 13 residues long. For the CDR3, the DNA is TGTGCCAGCAGCCCCGGGCACACAGATACGCAGTATTTT. This codes for CASSPGHTDTQYF.

This clonotype appeared a single time. This chain connects TRBV28 to TRBJ2-1; D is unclear. There are 16 residues in the CDR3. With 5 bases removed from V and 1 base from J, the gap between germline ends came to 15 bases. Germline CDR1 is MDHEN and CDR2 is SYDVKM. The CDR3 DNA reads TGTGCCAGCAGTCCCCCCTCGGTCGGGTCCTACAATGAGCAGTTCTTC. Its protein product is CASSPPSVGSYNEQFF.

This chain links TRBV2 with TRBJ2-5; no clear D gene. Germline V gene lookup returns CDR1 SNHLY and CDR2 FYNNEI. The V gene lost 7 bases and the J gene lost 4 bases, with 19 bases spanning the gap. CDR3 length: 15 residues. DNA for the CDR3: TGTGCCAGCACCAAAGGACCCACTGGGCGAGAGACCCAGTACTTC. Residues: CASTKGPTGRETQYF. The full variable domain, in which reference TRBV2 and TRBJ2-5 provide the parts outside the CDR3, is EPEVTQTPSHQVTQMGQEVILRCVPISNHLYFYWYRQILGQKVEFLVSFYNNEISEKSEIFDDQFSVERPDGSNFTLKIRSTKLEDSAMYFCASTKGPTGRETQYFGPGTRLLVL.

This clonotype has a handful of counts. The chain employs TRBV6-1 and TRBJ2-3; D is unclear. With 6 bases removed from V and 2 bases from J, the gap between germline ends came to 15 bases. The CDR3 totals 15 residues. Germline loops: CDR1 MNHNS, CDR2 SASEGT. The CDR3 DNA reads TGTGCCAGCAGGCTCCCCAAGATAAACACAGATACGCAGTATTTT. Protein product: CASRLPKINTDTQYF.

This clonotype was recorded many times. The junction does not match germline at one end; this may be a read error. The CDR3: CASSLGGTTDTQYF. The CDR3 DNA reads as TGTGCCAGCAGCTTAGGCGGGACCACAGATACGCAGTATTTT. This chain joins TRBV5-1 and TRBJ2-3; TRBD2 might be the D (6 bases). The germline gives CDR1 SGHRS, CDR2 YFSETQ. This CDR3 has 14 amino acids. Looking up the rest from reference TRBV5-1 and TRBJ2-3 gives the full variable domain: KAGVTQTPRYLIKTRGQQVTLSCSPISGHRSVSWYQQTPGQGLQFLFEYFSETQRNKGNFPGRFSGRQFSNSRSEMNVSTLELGDSALYLCASSLGGTTDTQYFGPGTRLTVL.

This sequence joins TRBV12-3 or TRBV12-4 and TRBJ2-5; D possibly corresponds to TRBD2 (5 bases). V lost 3 bases and J 5 bases, leaving 22 bases between the germline ends. This CDR3 has 17 residues. The CDR3 spells CASSLRVGVQSWETQYF. CDR3 sequence (DNA): TGTGCCAGCAGTTTGAGGGTTGGCGTGCAATCCTGGGAGACCCAGTACTTC.

V is TRBV18 and J is TRBJ2-7; D possibly corresponds to TRBD1 (5 bases). CDR1 KGHSH and CDR2 LQKENI come from the germline V gene. This CDR3 has 13 residues. The V and J ends lost 0 bases and 7 bases respectively, with 10 bases between them. CDR3 DNA sequence: TGTGCCAGCTCACCACCGGGGCGACTGGAGCAGTACTTC. Residues: CASSPPGRLEQYF.

The sample holds a few counts of this clonotype. The gene calls are TRBV7-9 and TRBJ2-1; D remains ambiguous. Trimming left V 1 base short and J 3 bases short, with 7 bases between. Germline V gene lookup returns CDR1 SEHNR and CDR2 FQNEAQ (reference sequence). This CDR3 has 14 residues. In nucleotides, the CDR3 is TGTGCCAGCAGCTTAGTTTCCAACTACAATGAGCAGTTCTTC. Protein sequence: CASSLVSNYNEQFF.